This T cell receptor (beta chain) was sequenced during a study of cytotoxic CD8 clonotypes in ibrutinib-treated CLL. Whole-study findings and limits: The times at which samples were taken varied between sustained-remission and progressing patients. Starting clonality was above that of age-matched healthy donors and tracked circulating CD8+ T-cell counts.

Germline assignment: CDR1 LGHNA and CDR2 YNFKEQ. V was pared by 0 bases and J by 1 base, with 6 bases of the junction left unmatched. CDR3 length: 17 amino acids. Turning to this clone: Its specificity is unknown.

The data were produced by immunoSEQ multiplex PCR, yet TCRdb's version contains in-frame clones alone and is incomplete. The table has about 300,000 clones, around 76% seen once; the top ten hold approximately 5.6%. The source material was PBMCs, sampled at disease progression, from a patient treated with ibrutinib. The rearrangement links TRBV4-2 to TRBJ2-7, with TRBD2 identical over 10 bases. This receptor was taken from a human donor with chronic lymphocytic leukemia. CDR3 bases: TGTGCCAGCAGCCAAGACTGGGTAGCGGGGGGTTCCTACGAGCAGTACTTC. Amino acids: CASSQDWVAGGSYEQYF.